What follows describes a single T cell receptor beta chain. It lacks a known antigen. Nothing much larger sits one base from this clone, and base qualities are not available. Whole blood was collected in K2EDTA tubes by collaborating institutions according to the institutions' own protocols. Collaborator samples were shipped for TCRbeta analysis as frozen whole blood, isolated PBMCs, or DNA extracted from either sample type. The entry originates in a study of blood T cell repertoires in COVID-19 (TCRdb year 2020). About the investigation overall: The collaborator samples originated in the United States, Italy and Spain and spanned the acute and convalescent phases of COVID-19. The material from the prospective study consisted of cDNA or gDNA derived from T cells, B-cell-depleted T cells, or PBMCs. Deeply sampled blood TCRbeta repertoires from subjects exposed to, actively infected with, or recovered from COVID-19 were included in the dataset. The repertoires were released in a freely available public database intended as a resource for research on the immune response to SARS-CoV-2. Samples were obtained from the ongoing ImmuneRACE study (first 160 participants) and from about 1,300 subjects provided by 6 global collaborators. The sample metadata nearly always contained a de-identified subject ID, COVID-19 status, age in years and sex. HLA class I and class II types, where available, came from metadata supplied by the sample provider rather than from assay-based typing.

TCRbeta CDR3 regions were amplified from genomic DNA using the immunoSEQ Assay, a bias-controlled multiplex PCR. The original pipeline was this. Within the assay, amplification of reference gene primers was used to estimate how many nucleated cells each sample contained. To quantify the absolute abundance of each unique TCRbeta CDR3 rearrangement, sequence reads were collapsed and filtered. For each sample, productive Simpson clonality was calculated by taking the square root of Simpson's diversity index across productive rearrangements. TCRdb obtained this table from immuneACCESS and retained in-frame rearrangements with V and J assigned. These tables miss some clones; where compared with another copy, unresolved V genes account for less than half of the shortfall, and the remainder is unexplained. That table furnishes V, J and clone size, whereas the DNA furnished D and trimming. The sample table records 130,000 or so clones; more than 85% of these occur just once. Around 19% of the sample is held by the ten biggest clonotypes.

The study at large found these results: Clinical and demographic metadata were provided uncurated, with the amount varying by source and participant.

Including cysteine and phenylalanine, the CDR3 has 15 amino acids. Here the CDR3 DNA is all that survives: 45 bases in frame from base 1. CDR1 and CDR2 were assigned from the germline V gene (reference sequence) as LGHDT and YNNKEL. At the junction V is shortened by 3 bases and J by 4 bases, with 13 bases in between. The sequence was collected from a man aged 45-65 years with active or convalescent COVID-19. The sample was peripheral blood. Rearrangement joined TRBV3-1 (or the pseudogene TRBV3-2) to TRBJ1-3, with a tentative D gene TRBD1 over 6 matching bases. The CDR3 has the sequence CASSHNDRIGNTIYF. Read as DNA, the sequence is TGTGCCAGCAGCCACAATGACAGGATCGGAAACACCATATATTTT.